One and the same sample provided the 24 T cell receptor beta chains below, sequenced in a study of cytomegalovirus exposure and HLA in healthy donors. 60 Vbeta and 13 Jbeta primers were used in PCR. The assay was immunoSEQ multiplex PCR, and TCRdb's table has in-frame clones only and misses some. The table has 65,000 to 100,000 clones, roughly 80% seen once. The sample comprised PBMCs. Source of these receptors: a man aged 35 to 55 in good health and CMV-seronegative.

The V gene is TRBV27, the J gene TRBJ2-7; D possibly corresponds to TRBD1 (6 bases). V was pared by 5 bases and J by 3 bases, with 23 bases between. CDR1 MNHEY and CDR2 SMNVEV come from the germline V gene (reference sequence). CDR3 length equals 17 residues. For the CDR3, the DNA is TGTGCCAGCAGTAAAAGGACAGCGGACACCGTATACTACGAGCAGTACTTC. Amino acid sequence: CASSKRTADTVYYEQYF.

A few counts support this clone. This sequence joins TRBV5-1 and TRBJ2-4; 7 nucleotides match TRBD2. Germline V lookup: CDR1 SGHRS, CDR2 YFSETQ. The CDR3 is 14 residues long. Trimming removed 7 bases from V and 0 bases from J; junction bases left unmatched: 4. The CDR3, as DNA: TGCGCCAGCCGCGCGGGAGTAGCCAAAAACATTCAGTACTTC. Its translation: CASRAGVAKNIQYF.

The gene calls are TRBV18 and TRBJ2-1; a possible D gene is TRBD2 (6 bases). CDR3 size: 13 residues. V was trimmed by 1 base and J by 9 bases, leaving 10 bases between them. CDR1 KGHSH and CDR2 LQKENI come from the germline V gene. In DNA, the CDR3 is TGTGCCAGCTCACCACTCGGGGGAGGTGAGCAGTTCTTC. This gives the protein CASSPLGGGEQFF.

CDR3 DNA: TGTGCCACCAGCAGAGGTATACACGCTGAAGCTTTCTTT. This gives the protein CATSRGIHAEAFF. J is TRBJ1-1 and V is TRBV15; D remains ambiguous. Trimming left V 1 base short and J 6 bases short, with 9 bases between. Germline V gives CDR1 LNHNV, CDR2 YYDKDF (reference sequence). There are 13 residues in the CDR3.

This chain's CDR3 is CAIRTKQGAQTEAFF. In nucleotides, the CDR3 is TGTGCCATCAGGACGAAACAGGGGGCGCAAACTGAAGCTTTCTTT. This chain joins TRBV10-3 and TRBJ1-1; TRBD1 matches at 9 bases. The V gene end was trimmed by 6 bases and the J gene end by 5 bases; junction bases not matched to a gene: 10. The germline CDR1 and CDR2 sequences are ENHRY and SYGVKD. The CDR3 totals 15 residues.

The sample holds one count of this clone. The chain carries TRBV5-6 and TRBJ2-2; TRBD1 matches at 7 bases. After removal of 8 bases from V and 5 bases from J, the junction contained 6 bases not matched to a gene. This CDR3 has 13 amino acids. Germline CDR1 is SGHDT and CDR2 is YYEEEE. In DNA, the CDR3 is TGTGCCAGTAGGGGGCGGAAAACCGGGGAGCTGTTTTTT. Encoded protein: CASRGRKTGELFF.

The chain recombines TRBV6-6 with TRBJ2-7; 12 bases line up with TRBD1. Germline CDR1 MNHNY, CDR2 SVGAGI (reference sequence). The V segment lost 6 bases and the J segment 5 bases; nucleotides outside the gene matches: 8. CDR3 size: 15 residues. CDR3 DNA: TGTGCCAGCAGATCCCCCGGGACAGGGGGCCACGAGCAGTACTTC. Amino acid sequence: CASRSPGTGGHEQYF.

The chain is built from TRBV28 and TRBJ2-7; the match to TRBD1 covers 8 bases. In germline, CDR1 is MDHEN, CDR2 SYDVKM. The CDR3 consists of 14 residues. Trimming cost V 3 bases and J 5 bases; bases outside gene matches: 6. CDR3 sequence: CASSLPTGVDEQYF. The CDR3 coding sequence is TGTGCCAGCAGTTTGCCGACAGGGGTGGACGAGCAGTACTTC.

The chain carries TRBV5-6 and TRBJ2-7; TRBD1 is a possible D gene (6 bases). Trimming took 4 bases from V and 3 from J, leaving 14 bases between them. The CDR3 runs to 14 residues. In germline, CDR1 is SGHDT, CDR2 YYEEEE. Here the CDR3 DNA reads TGTGCCAGCAGCCTTCAGGGGCCCAACTACGAGCAGTACTTC. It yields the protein CASSLQGPNYEQYF. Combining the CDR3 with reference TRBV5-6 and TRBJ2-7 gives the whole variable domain DAGVTQSPTHLIKTRGQQVTLRCSPKSGHDTVSWYQQALGQGPQFIFQYYEEEERQRGNFPDRFSGHQFPNYSSELNVNALLLGDSALYLCASSLQGPNYEQYFGPGTRLTVT.

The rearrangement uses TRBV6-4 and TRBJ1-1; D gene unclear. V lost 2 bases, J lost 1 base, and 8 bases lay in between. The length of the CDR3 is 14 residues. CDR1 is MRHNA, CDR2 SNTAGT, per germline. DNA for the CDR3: TGTGCCAGCAGTGACAACGGGAGGAACACTGAAGCTTTCTTT. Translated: CASSDNGRNTEAFF.

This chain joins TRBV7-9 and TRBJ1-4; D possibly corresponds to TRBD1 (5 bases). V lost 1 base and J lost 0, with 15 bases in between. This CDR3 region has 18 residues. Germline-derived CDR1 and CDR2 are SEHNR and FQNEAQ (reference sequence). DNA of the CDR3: TGTGCCAGCAGCTTAGTTGGGGCCGACCTCGCAACTAATGAAAAACTGTTTTTT. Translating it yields CASSLVGADLATNEKLFF.

The CDR3 loop reads CASSYSTQASYEQYF. In DNA form, the CDR3 reads TGTGCCAGCAGTTACTCGACACAAGCCTCCTACGAGCAGTACTTC. The genes are TRBV6-6 and TRBJ2-7; D uncertain. The germline V gene encodes CDR1 MNHNY and CDR2 SVGAGI (reference sequence). The CDR3 runs 15 residues. V lost 0 bases and J 0 bases, leaving 9 bases between the germline ends.

The CDR3: CASSLGLDYGYTF. In DNA form, the CDR3 reads TGTGCCAGCAGCTTGGGACTGGATTATGGCTACACCTTC. V and J are TRBV5-4 and TRBJ1-2; D gene unclear. The CDR3 is 13 amino acids. V was shortened by 0 bases and J by 5 bases, with 8 bases between the two germline ends. Germline loops: CDR1 SGHNT, CDR2 YYREEE (reference sequence).

CDR3 bases: TGTGCCAGAAGCTCGACAACCGGGACAGGGGGCCTTAAACACCATAGCAATCAGCCCCAGCATTTT. It encodes CARSSTTGTGGLKHHSNQPQHF. This chain joins TRBV5-3 and TRBJ1-5; 12 nucleotides agree with TRBD1. TRBV5-3 is an ORF for which the function is uncertain. This CDR3 is built from 22 residues. V lost 3 bases and J lost 0; bases outside the gene matches: 19.

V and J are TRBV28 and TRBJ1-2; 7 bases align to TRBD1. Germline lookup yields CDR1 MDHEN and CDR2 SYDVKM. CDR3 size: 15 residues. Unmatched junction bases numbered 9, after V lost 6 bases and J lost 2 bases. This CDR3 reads CASRNDDRVNYGYTF. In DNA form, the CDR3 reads TGTGCCAGCAGAAACGACGACAGGGTCAACTATGGCTACACCTTC.

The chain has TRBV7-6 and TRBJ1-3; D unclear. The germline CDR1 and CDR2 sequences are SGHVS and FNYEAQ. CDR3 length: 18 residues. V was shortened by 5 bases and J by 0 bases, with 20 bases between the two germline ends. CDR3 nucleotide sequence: TGTGCCAGCAGCATAACCGTCGCAGGCCCCAGCTCTGGAAACACCATATATTTT. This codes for CASSITVAGPSSGNTIYF.

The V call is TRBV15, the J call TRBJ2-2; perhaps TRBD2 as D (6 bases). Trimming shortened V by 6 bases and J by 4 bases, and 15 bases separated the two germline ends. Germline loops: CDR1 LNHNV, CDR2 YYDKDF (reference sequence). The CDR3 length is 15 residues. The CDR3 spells CATSTGSPITGELFF. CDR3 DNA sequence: TGTGCCACCAGTACCGGGAGCCCGATCACCGGGGAGCTGTTTTTT.

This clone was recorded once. CDR3 sequence (DNA): TGTGCCAGCAGCGCTAGCGGGAGGGCCAAAGCCGATGGGTACGATGAGCAGTTCTTC. Amino acid sequence: CASSASGRAKADGYDEQFF. The genes are TRBV11-3 and TRBJ2-1; TRBD2 aligns across 12 bases. Trimming cost V 5 bases and J 8 bases; bases outside gene matches: 19. The CDR3 is 19 residues long. From germline, CDR1 is SGHNT and CDR2 YENEEA.

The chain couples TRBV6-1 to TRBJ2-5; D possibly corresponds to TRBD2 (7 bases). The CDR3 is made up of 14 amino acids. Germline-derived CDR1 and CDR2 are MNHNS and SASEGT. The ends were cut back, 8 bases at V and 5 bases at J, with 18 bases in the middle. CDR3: CASRRGGLWETQYF. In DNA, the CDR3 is TGTGCCAGCCGGAGGGGGGGGCTATGGGAGACCCAGTACTTC.

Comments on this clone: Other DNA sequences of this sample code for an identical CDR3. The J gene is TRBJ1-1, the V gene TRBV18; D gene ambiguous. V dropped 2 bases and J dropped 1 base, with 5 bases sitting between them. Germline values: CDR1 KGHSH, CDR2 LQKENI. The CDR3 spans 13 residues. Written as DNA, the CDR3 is TGTGCCAGCTCACCAGGGCGGAACACTGAAGCTTTCTTT. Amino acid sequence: CASSPGRNTEAFF.

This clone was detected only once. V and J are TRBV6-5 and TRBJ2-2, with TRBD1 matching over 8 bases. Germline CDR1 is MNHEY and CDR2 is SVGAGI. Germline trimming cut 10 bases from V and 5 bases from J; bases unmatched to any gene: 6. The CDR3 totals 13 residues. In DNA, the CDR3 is TGTGCCACGAGGACAGGGCTGACCGGGGAGCTGTTTTTT. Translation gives CATRTGLTGELFF.

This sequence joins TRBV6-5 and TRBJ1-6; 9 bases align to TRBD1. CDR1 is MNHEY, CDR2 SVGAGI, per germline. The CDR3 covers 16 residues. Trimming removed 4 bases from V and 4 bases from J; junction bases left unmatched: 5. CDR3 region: CASSFTGTGYNSPLHF. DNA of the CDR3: TGTGCCAGCAGTTTCACCGGGACAGGGTATAATTCACCCCTCCACTTT.

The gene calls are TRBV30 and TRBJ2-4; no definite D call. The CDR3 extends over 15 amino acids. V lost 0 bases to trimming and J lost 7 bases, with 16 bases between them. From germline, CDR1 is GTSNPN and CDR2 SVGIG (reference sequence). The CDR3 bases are TGTGCCTGGAGTGTGGGTGAGCCAGGTTACAACATTCAGTACTTC. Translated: CAWSVGEPGYNIQYF.

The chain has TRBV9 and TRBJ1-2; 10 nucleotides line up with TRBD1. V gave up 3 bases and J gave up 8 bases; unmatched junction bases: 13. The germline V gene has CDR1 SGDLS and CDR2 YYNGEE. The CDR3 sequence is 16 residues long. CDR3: CASSASKSDRGTGYTF. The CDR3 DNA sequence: TGTGCCAGCAGCGCCTCAAAATCGGACAGGGGGACCGGCTACACCTTC.